This T cell receptor beta chain was recorded in a study of beta chain features in type 1 diabetes. In the case of this clone: Its antigen is unknown.

Germline V gene lookup returns CDR1 SGHTA and CDR2 FQGNSA. V gave up 4 bases and J gave up 0 bases, with 7 bases separating them. The CDR3 runs 14 residues. Expressed TCRB transcripts were sequenced after all isolated RNA was converted to cDNA. Sequenced by immunoSEQ multiplex PCR; TCRdb stores in-frame clones only, minus some. The sample yields a few hundred thousand clones, around 15% seen once. Study-wide findings and caveats: TCRB CDR3 length was moderately but significantly reduced in all four CD4+ subsets of Type 1 diabetes patients. More deletions and fewer insertions at VDJ junctions were found in patients with type 1 diabetes.

This sequence joins TRBV7-2 and TRBJ2-1; D is ambiguous. The sequence came from a man aged 30 to 39 with type 1 diabetes. Sequencing was done on a sample of naive CD4+ T cells from blood. For the CDR3, the DNA is TGTGCCAGCAGCTCGGTAAGCTCCTACAATGAGCAGTTCTTC. This translates into CASSSVSSYNEQFF.